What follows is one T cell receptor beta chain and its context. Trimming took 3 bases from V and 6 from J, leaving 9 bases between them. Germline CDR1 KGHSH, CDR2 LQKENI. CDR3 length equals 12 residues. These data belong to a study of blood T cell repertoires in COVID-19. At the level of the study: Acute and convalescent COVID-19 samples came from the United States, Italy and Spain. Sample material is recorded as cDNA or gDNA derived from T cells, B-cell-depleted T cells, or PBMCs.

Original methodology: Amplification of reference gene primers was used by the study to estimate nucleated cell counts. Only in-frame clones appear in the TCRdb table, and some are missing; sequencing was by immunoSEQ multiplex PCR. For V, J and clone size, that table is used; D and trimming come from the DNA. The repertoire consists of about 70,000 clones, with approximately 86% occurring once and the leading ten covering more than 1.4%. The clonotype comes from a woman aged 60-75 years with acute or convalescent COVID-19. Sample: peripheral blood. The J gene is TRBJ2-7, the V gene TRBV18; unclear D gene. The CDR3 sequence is CASSPPQSEQYF. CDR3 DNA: TGTGCCAGCTCACCCCCCCAGTCCGAGCAGTACTTC.